The clone carrying this T cell receptor beta chain was recorded a few times. Its antigen remains unidentified. This sample also contains other DNA sequences that code for the same CDR3. The source of the sample is a study of cytomegalovirus exposure and HLA in healthy donors. At the level of the study: The study placed about 81% of its 350 to 450 genotyped donors in the Caucasian-associated ancestry cluster. Overall study results and limits: Upon later analysis, TCR association rates were observed to vary by HLA locus, being highest for DRB1 and lowest for HLA-C. One variant, a missense change in DCLRE1C, was linked in a later analysis to TCR beta V- and J-gene trimming. In a later analysis, CMV-associated beta chains were mostly HLA-associated, it appeared.

The PCR contained 60 Vbeta and 13 Jbeta primers. Profiled with immunoSEQ multiplex PCR; TCRdb holds only in-frame clones, not every one. The sample lists under 100,000 clones, over 75% occurring once. The ends lost 5 bases at V and 5 bases at J; junction bases unmatched: 5. Germline V gene lookup returns CDR1 MNHEY and CDR2 SVGAGI. The CDR3 runs to 13 residues. The sequenced material came from PBMCs. The clonotype originates from a boy under 18 in good health and CMV-seronegative. This chain links TRBV6-5 with TRBJ2-5; 7 nucleotides line up with TRBD1. Written as DNA, the CDR3 is TGTGCCAGCAGTCGGACAGGAGCGGAGACCCAGTACTTC. Encoded protein: CASSRTGAETQYF.